A single sample is the source of the 2 T cell receptor beta chains below, sequenced in a study of blood T cell repertoires in COVID-19. Profiled with immunoSEQ multiplex PCR; TCRdb holds only in-frame clones, not every one. Seen here are approximately 150,000 clones, 80% to 90% observed once, and the top ten hold around 6.3%. What was sequenced was peripheral blood. The source is a man aged 80 or over with acute or convalescent COVID-19.

The chain is built from TRBV6-4 and TRBJ2-1; TRBD1 is a possible D gene (6 bases). Trimming took 3 bases from V and 0 from J, leaving 9 bases between them. The CDR3 extends over 15 amino acids. CDR1 MRHNA and CDR2 SNTAGT come from the germline V gene. The CDR3 DNA sequence: TGTGCCAGCAGTGAAGGACAGACCTCCTACAATGAGCAGTTCTTC. Protein product: CASSEGQTSYNEQFF.

This chain uses TRBV18 with TRBJ1-2; D might be TRBD1 (5 bases). Trimming took 3 bases from V and 3 from J, leaving 8 bases between them. This CDR3 region has 13 residues. Germline lookup yields CDR1 KGHSH and CDR2 LQKENI. CDR3 amino acids: CASSPGHYYGYTF. CDR3 sequence (DNA): TGTGCCAGCTCACCGGGGCATTACTATGGCTACACCTTC.